The sequence of this TCR beta chain was determined in a study of shared clonotypes between healthy human individuals. Study background: There were three CD4 naive, three CD4 memory, two CD8 naive and one CD8 memory plates per donor. Study-wide findings and caveats: Clonotype sharing among donors, it was expected, would be affected by sequencing depth.

As for this clone: Its target is unknown.

The CDR3 is 18 amino acids. Trimming removed 4 bases at V and 1 base at J, with 22 bases between. From germline, CDR1 is MDHEN and CDR2 SYDVKM. In the authors' methods: Junction-only sequences without quality scores came from ImmunoSEQ, so filtering differed. Profiling relied on immunoSEQ multiplex PCR, and the TCRdb table lists in-frame clones only, not all of them. That table gives V, J and clone size, and the DNA gave D and trimming. The data contain a few hundred thousand clones, approximately 65% of them seen just once; the ten biggest clones take up around 10%. The source is a man aged 25-45 years in good health. The sample was memory CD4+ T cells sorted from blood. Subset here: CD45RA-negative fraction. The J gene is TRBJ2-5, the V gene TRBV28; possible D gene TRBD1, 6 bases. CDR3 region: CASSSYPVVGAVQETQYF. CDR3 in DNA: TGTGCCAGCAGTTCCTATCCCGTTGTGGGGGCCGTCCAAGAGACCCAGTACTTC.